The clone carrying this T cell receptor beta chain was counted only a few times. Its target is unknown. This record belongs to a study of CD8 T cells in ankylosing spondylitis. Study-wide results and limits: Made up of about eight highly homologous variants, a TCR beta motif appeared characteristic of ankylosing spondylitis blood.

This CDR3 has 16 amino acids. Quantitative barcoded 5'-RACE was used to prepare TCR beta libraries. In TCRdb, the 5' RACE reads were re-called with MiXCR into one record per CDR3 protein. The sample yields roughly 200,000 distinct CDR3 sequences, more than 10% seen once. The sequenced sample consisted of blood, either unsorted or a sorted T cell fraction (not recorded which). This clonotype was sampled from a male donor with ankylosing spondylitis or in good health (not recorded which). The V and J genes are TRBV21-1 and TRBJ1-5. TRBV21-1 is designated a pseudogene. CDR3 protein: CASSKIRRGWDQPQHF. The CDR3 region has the DNA TGTGCCAGCAGCAAAATTAGGAGGGGTTGGGATCAGCCCCAGCATTTT.